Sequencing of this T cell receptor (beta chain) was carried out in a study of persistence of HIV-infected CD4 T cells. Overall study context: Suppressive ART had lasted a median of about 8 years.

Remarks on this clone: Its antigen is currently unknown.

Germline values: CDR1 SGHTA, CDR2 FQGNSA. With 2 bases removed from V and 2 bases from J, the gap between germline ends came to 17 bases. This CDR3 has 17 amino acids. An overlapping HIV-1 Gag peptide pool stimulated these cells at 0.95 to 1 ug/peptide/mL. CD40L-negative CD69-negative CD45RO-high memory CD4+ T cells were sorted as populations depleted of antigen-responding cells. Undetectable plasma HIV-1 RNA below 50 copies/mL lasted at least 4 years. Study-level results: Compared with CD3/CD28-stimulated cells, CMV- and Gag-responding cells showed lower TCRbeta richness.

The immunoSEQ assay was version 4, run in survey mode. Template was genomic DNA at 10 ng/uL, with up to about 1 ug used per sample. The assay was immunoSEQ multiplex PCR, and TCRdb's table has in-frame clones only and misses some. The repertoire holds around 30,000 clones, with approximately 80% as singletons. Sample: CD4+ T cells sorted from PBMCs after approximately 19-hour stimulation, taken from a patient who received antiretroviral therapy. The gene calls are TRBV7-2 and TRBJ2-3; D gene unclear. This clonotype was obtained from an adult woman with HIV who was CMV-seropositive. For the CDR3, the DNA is TGTGCCAGCAGCTTACGGGTCAGTTTCATTTCCACAGATACGCAGTATTTT. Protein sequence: CASSLRVSFISTDTQYF.